This T cell receptor beta chain was sequenced during a study of T cells in Graves' hyperthyroidism and ophthalmopathy. Whole-study context: Peripheral blood was obtained at initial diagnosis, preceding any treatment.

CDR3 size: 15 residues. The germline CDR1 and CDR2 sequences are SGHRS and YFSETQ. With 0 bases removed from V and 7 bases from J, the gap between germline ends came to 14 bases. Orbital computed tomography, thyroid ultrasound, serum thyroxine and TRAb, and clinical symptoms together informed the diagnoses. The CDR3 regions of TCR beta were amplified from RNA transcripts. First-round RT-PCR with HTBI primers amplified the TCR CDR3 region. Each CDR3 protein gets one entry after TCRdb re-called the multiplex PCR reads with MiXCR. Of 350,000 to 450,000 distinct CDR3 sequences in the sample, about a sixth are singletons; the top ten hold approximately 30%. This clonotype was seen many times.

Sequenced sample: blood. The TCR was taken from a woman in her thirties with Graves' hyperthyroidism that later progressed to Graves' ophthalmopathy. The V gene is TRBV5-1, the J gene TRBJ2-1; D may be TRBD1 (6 bases). The CDR3 region is CASSLGTVLRNEQFF. The CDR3 DNA reads TGCGCCAGCAGCTTGGGGACAGTCCTAAGGAATGAGCAGTTCTTC.